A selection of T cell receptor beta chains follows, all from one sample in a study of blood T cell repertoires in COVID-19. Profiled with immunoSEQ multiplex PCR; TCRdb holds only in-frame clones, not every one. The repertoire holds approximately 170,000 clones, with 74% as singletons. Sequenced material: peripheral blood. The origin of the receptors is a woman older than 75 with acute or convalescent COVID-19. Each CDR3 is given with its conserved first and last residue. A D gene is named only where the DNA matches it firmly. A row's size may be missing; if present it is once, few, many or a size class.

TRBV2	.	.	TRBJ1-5	CASTGGVVWPQHF	TGTGCCAGCACGGGGGGGGTCGTTTGGCCCCAGCATTTT
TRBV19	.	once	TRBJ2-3	CASTPNAAEDTQYF	TGTGCCAGTACCCCAAATGCAGCGGAAGATACGCAGTATTTT
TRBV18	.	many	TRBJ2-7	CASSPLQGGYEQYF	TGTGCCAGCTCACCACTACAGGGCGGCTACGAGCAGTACTTC
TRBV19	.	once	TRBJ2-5	CASSITGHRQETQYF	TGTGCCAGTAGTATCACGGGACATCGGCAAGAGACCCAGTACTTC
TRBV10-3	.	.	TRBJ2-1	CAIKSAASSYNEQFF	TGTGCCATCAAATCGGCAGCGAGCTCCTACAATGAGCAGTTCTTC
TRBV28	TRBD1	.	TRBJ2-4	CASSWTGAKNIQYF	TGTGCCAGCAGTTGGACAGGGGCCAAAAACATTCAGTACTTC
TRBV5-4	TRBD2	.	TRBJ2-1	CASSSSGSWDNEQFF	TGTGCCAGCAGCTCGAGCGGGAGCTGGGACAATGAGCAGTTCTTC
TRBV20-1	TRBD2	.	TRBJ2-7	CSASVGLAGVYEQYF	TGCAGTGCTAGTGTGGGACTAGCGGGAGTCTATGAGCAGTACTTC
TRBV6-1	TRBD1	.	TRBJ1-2	CASSEALPGGASGYTF	TGTGCCAGCAGTGAAGCGCTTCCAGGGGGCGCCTCTGGCTACACCTTC
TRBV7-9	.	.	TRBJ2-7	CASFGGEGSYEQYF	TGTGCCTCCTTCGGGGGAGAGGGCTCCTACGAGCAGTACTTC
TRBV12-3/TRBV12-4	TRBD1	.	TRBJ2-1	CASSTDRMNEQFF	TGTGCCAGCAGTACGGACAGGATGAATGAGCAGTTCTTC
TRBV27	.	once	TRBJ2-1	CTVARSSYNEQFF	TGTACCGTAGCGAGAAGCTCCTACAATGAGCAGTTCTTC
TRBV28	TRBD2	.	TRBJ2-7	CASSLLTSGIWGLYEQYF	TGTGCCAGCAGTTTGTTGACTAGCGGGATTTGGGGGCTCTACGAGCAGTACTTC
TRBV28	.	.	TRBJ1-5	CASRPGMNQPQHF	TGTGCCAGCAGACCAGGGATGAATCAGCCCCAGCATTTT
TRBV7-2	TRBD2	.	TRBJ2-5	CASSWRLAEEETQYF	TGTGCCAGCAGCTGGAGACTAGCCGAAGAAGAGACCCAGTACTTC
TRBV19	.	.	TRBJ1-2	CASRGGIGAWGYTF	TGTGCCAGTAGAGGAGGTATTGGTGCTTGGGGCTACACCTTC
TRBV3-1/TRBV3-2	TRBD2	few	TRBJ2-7	CASSPRLAGVGEQYF	TGTGCCAGCAGCCCCAGACTAGCGGGAGTGGGGGAGCAGTACTTC
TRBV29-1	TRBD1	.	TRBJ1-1	CSVGWTGSVTEAFF	TGCAGCGTTGGATGGACAGGGTCGGTCACTGAAGCTTTCTTT
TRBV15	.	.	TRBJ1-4	CATSRELPRATNEKLFF	TGTGCCACCAGCAGAGAATTGCCGAGAGCAACTAATGAAAAACTGTTTTTT
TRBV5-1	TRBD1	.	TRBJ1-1	CASSLDRGLNTEAFF	TGCGCCAGCAGCTTAGACAGGGGGCTGAACACTGAAGCTTTCTTT
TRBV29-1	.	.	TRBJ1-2	CSAGSGNYGYTF	TGCAGCGCCGGGTCAGGGAACTATGGCTACACCTTC
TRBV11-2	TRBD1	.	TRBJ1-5	CASSDRGTNQPQHF	TGTGCCAGCAGCGACAGGGGGACCAATCAGCCCCAGCATTTT
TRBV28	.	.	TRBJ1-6	CASSLQSDSQRLNSPLHF	TGTGCCAGCAGTTTACAGTCGGACAGCCAACGGCTCAATTCACCCCTCCACTTT
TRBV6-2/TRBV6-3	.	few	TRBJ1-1	CASSPQGTEAFF	TGTGCCAGCAGTCCACAGGGAACTGAAGCTTTCTTT
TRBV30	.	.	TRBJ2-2	CAWKRSRNTGELFF	TGTGCCTGGAAGCGTAGCCGGAACACCGGGGAGCTGTTTTTT
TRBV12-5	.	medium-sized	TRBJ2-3	CASALSNTDTQYF	TGTGCTAGTGCCCTATCGAACACAGATACGCAGTATTTT
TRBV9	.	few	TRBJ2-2	CASSVELSAGELFF	TGTGCCAGCAGCGTAGAACTAAGCGCCGGGGAGCTGTTTTTT
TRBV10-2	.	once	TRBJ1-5	CASSESREAGQPQHF	TGCGCCAGCAGTGAGTCGAGGGAAGCAGGTCAGCCCCAGCATTTT
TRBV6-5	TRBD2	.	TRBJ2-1	CASSRGLAGFNEQFF	TGTGCCAGCAGCCGGGGACTAGCGGGCTTCAATGAGCAGTTCTTC
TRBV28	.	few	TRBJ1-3	CASSSYLGGISGNTIYF	TGTGCCAGCAGTTCTTATCTGGGAGGGATCTCTGGAAACACCATATATTTT
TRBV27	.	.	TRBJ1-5	CASSVGNQPQHF	TGTGCCAGCTCCGTCGGCAATCAGCCCCAGCATTTT
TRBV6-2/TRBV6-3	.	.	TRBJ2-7	CASSRGILRRYEQYF	TGTGCCAGCAGTCGAGGGATTCTCCGAAGATACGAGCAGTACTTC
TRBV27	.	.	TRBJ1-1	CASNPFRGDLTEAFF	TGTGCCAGCAACCCTTTTCGGGGGGATTTAACTGAAGCTTTCTTT
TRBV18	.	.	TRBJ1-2	CASSPDGPYGYTF	TGTGCCAGCTCACCTGATGGCCCCTATGGCTACACCTTC
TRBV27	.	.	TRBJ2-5	CASSLLADQETQYF	TGTGCCAGCAGTTTACTTGCGGACCAAGAGACCCAGTACTTC
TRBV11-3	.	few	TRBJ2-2	CASSLGITGTGELFF	TGTGCCAGCAGCTTAGGAATAACAGGGACCGGGGAGCTGTTTTTT
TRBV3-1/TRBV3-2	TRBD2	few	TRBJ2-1	CASSPGLAINEQFF	TGTGCCAGCAGCCCCGGACTAGCGATCAATGAGCAGTTCTTC
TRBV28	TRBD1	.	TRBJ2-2	CASSPVPGTGTTGELFF	TGTGCCAGCAGCCCAGTTCCCGGGACAGGGACCACCGGGGAGCTGTTTTTT
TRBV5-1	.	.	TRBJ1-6	CASSLQGESPLHF	TGCGCCAGCAGCTTACAGGGTGAATCACCCCTCCACTTT